This T cell receptor beta chain was profiled in a study of blood T cell repertoires in COVID-19. Overall study: Donors in the United States, Italy and Spain gave samples during acute or convalescent COVID-19. Nucleic acid was either cDNA or gDNA, and it came from T cells, B-cell-depleted T cells, or PBMCs.

The germline V and J ends were trimmed by 1 base and 3 bases, with 11 bases remaining between them. This CDR3 is built from 15 residues. Germline CDR1 reads SGHKS; CDR2 reads YYEKEE (reference sequence). In the original workflow: Amplification with reference gene primers provided the estimates of nucleated cell counts. Clones were read by immunoSEQ multiplex PCR, and TCRdb kept only the in-frame ones, dropping some. V and J calls and clone size follow that table, whereas D and trimming were derived from the DNA. The repertoire holds 200,000 to 300,000 clones, with about 83% as singletons. This chain uses TRBV5-5 with TRBJ1-5, with D unresolved. Material: peripheral blood. This receptor was obtained from a human donor in a cohort sampled during active COVID-19. The CDR3 protein is CASSLWAGANQPQHF. DNA of the CDR3: TGTGCCAGCAGCTTGTGGGCAGGCGCCAATCAGCCCCAGCATTTT.